Below, 20 T cell receptor beta chains from the same sample are listed, as sequenced in a study of blood T cell repertoires in COVID-19. The protocol was immunoSEQ multiplex PCR, while the TCRdb copy is restricted to in-frame clones and leaves out a portion. Here the sample spans 11,000 or so clones, just over 70% being singletons. Sequencing used peripheral blood. Every receptor here comes from a man in his sixties with COVID-19, enrolled during active disease.

This clone showed up just once. V and J are TRBV5-4 and TRBJ1-2, with TRBD1 identical over 7 bases. Trimming removed 2 bases from V and 6 bases from J; junction bases left unmatched: 4. Germline V gene lookup returns CDR1 SGHNT and CDR2 YYREEE (reference sequence). This CDR3 spans 13 amino acids. The CDR3 spells CASSFVGGNGYTF. CDR3 in DNA: TGTGCCAGCAGCTTTGTAGGGGGCAATGGCTACACCTTC.

The V gene is TRBV10-3, the J gene TRBJ1-4; 9 bases fit TRBD1. J gave up 5 bases and V 3 bases, and 4 bases lay outside the gene matches. Germline V gene lookup returns CDR1 ENHRY and CDR2 SYGVKD. CDR3 length: 15 amino acids. Here the CDR3 reads CAISDPGQGNEKLFF. The CDR3 DNA sequence: TGTGCCATCAGTGACCCGGGACAGGGAAATGAAAAACTGTTTTTT.

The chain is built from TRBV19 and TRBJ1-5; 9 nucleotides line up with TRBD1. Looked up from germline, CDR1 is LNHDA and CDR2 is SQIVND (reference sequence). V trimming: 3 bases; J trimming: 7 bases; junction bases outside the gene matches: 7. The CDR3 length is 15 residues. The CDR3 protein is CASSIPGQGTQPQHF. The DNA of the CDR3 is TGTGCCAGTAGTATTCCGGGACAGGGTACCCAGCCCCAGCATTTT.

This clone was seen a few times. The chain carries TRBV6-2 or TRBV6-3 and TRBJ2-5; no clear D gene. Germline V lookup: CDR1 MNHEY, CDR2 SVGEGT. The CDR3 extends over 12 amino acids. V lost 2 bases to trimming and J lost 3 bases, with 4 bases between them. The CDR3 sequence is CASSYPEETQYF. The CDR3 nucleotides are TGTGCCAGCAGTTACCCGGAAGAGACCCAGTACTTC.

V gene TRBV29-1 combines with J gene TRBJ1-1; 8 nucleotides match TRBD1. Trimming took 7 bases from V and 3 from J; bases not matched to a gene: 7. This CDR3 has 13 residues. Germline loops: CDR1 SQVTM, CDR2 ANQGSEA. Written as DNA, the CDR3 is TGCAGCGCCGAACAGGGGGAGTACACTGAAGCTTTCTTT. Amino acid sequence: CSAEQGEYTEAFF.

In DNA, the CDR3 is TGTGCCAGCAGTGAAGCGCGTCGACTAGTTGCCTCTGACGAGCAGTACGTC. Encoded protein: CASSEARRLVASDEQYV. The rearrangement joins TRBV2 to TRBJ2-7, with a weak D call TRBD2 (6 bases). This CDR3 is 17 amino acids long. Trimming stripped 0 bases from V and 5 bases from J, with 20 bases between. Germline V gene lookup returns CDR1 SNHLY and CDR2 FYNNEI.

This clone appeared a single time. The gene calls are TRBV6-5 and TRBJ1-5, with D hard to call. The length of the CDR3 is 15 residues. Trimming removed 4 bases from V and 0 bases from J, with 10 bases in between. Germline CDR1 is MNHEY and CDR2 is SVGAGI. CDR3 nucleotide sequence: TGTGCCAGCAGTTCCCGGGGAAATAGCAATCAGCCCCAGCATTTT. It encodes CASSSRGNSNQPQHF.

This chain connects TRBV25-1 to TRBJ2-3, with a tentative D call TRBD2 (5 bases). This CDR3 is built from 16 residues. In germline, CDR1 is MGHDK, CDR2 SYGVNS. Trimming took off 2 bases at V and 0 bases at J, with 12 bases between the two ends. The CDR3, as DNA: TGTGCCAGCAGTGAACACGGGATGGGTAGCACAGATACGCAGTATTTT. As protein: CASSEHGMGSTDTQYF.

This chain's CDR3 is CASSLPGEETQYF. The CDR3 DNA follows: TGTGCCAGCAGCTTACCTGGAGAAGAGACCCAGTACTTC. The chain couples TRBV7-2 to TRBJ2-5, with D unclear. This CDR3 has 13 residues. Per germline, CDR1 SGHTA and CDR2 FQGNSA. Between the trimmed V and J ends, which lost 2 bases and 3 bases, there was a span of 7 bases.

The chain's CDR3 is CASSLVDPGQGYTGELFF. The CDR3 coding sequence is TGTGCCAGCAGTTTAGTAGATCCGGGACAGGGGTACACCGGGGAGCTGTTTTTT. The chain is built from TRBV28 and TRBJ2-2, with TRBD1 matching over 10 bases. The CDR3 spans 18 residues. Trimming cost V 2 bases and J 3 bases; bases outside gene matches: 9. Germline assignment: CDR1 MDHEN and CDR2 SYDVKM.

The chain employs TRBV27 and TRBJ1-4; D unresolved. Trimming cost V 6 bases and J 8 bases, with 4 bases left between them. CDR1 and CDR2 (germline): MNHEY, SMNVEV (reference sequence). This CDR3 region has 10 residues. The CDR3 DNA reads as TGTGCCAGCAGACGGGAAAAACTGTTTTTT. This encodes CASRREKLFF.

This clone has more than one count but fewer than ten. The rearrangement links TRBV16 to TRBJ2-5, with a possible D match to TRBD2 (5 bases). The germline CDR1 and CDR2 sequences are KGHSY and FQNENV. Between the trimmed V and J ends, which lost 0 bases and 2 bases, there was a span of 7 bases. The CDR3 is 14 amino acids. The CDR3 DNA sequence: TGTGCCAGCAGCCAATCACGGGAACAAGAGACCCAGTACTTC. It yields the protein CASSQSREQETQYF.

This chain uses TRBV27 with TRBJ1-3; no definite D call. Germline V lookup: CDR1 MNHEY, CDR2 SMNVEV (reference sequence). This CDR3 region has 14 residues. V gave up 0 bases and J gave up 1 base, with 4 bases separating them. This CDR3 is CASSLSVSGNTIYF. The DNA of the CDR3 is TGTGCCAGCAGTTTATCTGTATCTGGAAACACCATATATTTT.

This clone was observed a handful of times. The chain couples TRBV7-3 to TRBJ2-3; 9 positions match TRBD2. Germline V gene sequence: CDR1 SGHTA, CDR2 FQGTGA. J lost 5 bases, V lost 0 bases, and 0 bases had no gene match. The CDR3 spans 14 residues. The DNA for the CDR3 is TGTGCCAGCAGCTTAACACTAGCGGGAGATACGCAGTATTTT. Translation gives CASSLTLAGDTQYF. Based on the CDR3 plus reference TRBV7-3 and TRBJ2-3, the full variable domain is GAGVSQTPSNKVTEKGKYVELRCDPISGHTALYWYRQSLGQGPEFLIYFQGTGAADDSGLPNDRFFAVRPEGSVSTLKIQRTERGDSAVYLCASSLTLAGDTQYFGPGTRLTVL.

The rearrangement joins TRBV6-5 to TRBJ1-2; perhaps TRBD1 as D (6 bases). V lost 2 bases and J lost 4, with 14 bases in between. Germline CDR1 MNHEY, CDR2 SVGAGI. This CDR3 contains 15 residues. The CDR3, as DNA: TGTGCCAGCAGTTACCGGAAGACAGGCTCCTATGGCTACACCTTC. Protein product: CASSYRKTGSYGYTF.

The rearrangement uses TRBV11-2 and TRBJ2-1; D possibly corresponds to TRBD2 (6 bases). The CDR3 is made up of 18 amino acids. Germline-derived CDR1 and CDR2 are SGHAT and FQNNGV. V lost 0 bases and J 0 bases, leaving 15 bases between the germline ends. CDR3 bases: TGTGCCAGCAGCTTAGAGGGTTTTCTAGCGACCTCCTACAATGAGCAGTTCTTC. It translates to CASSLEGFLATSYNEQFF.

The chain couples TRBV5-1 to TRBJ2-6; D may be TRBD2 (6 bases). CDR3 size: 16 residues. V dropped 1 base and J dropped 4 bases, with 12 bases sitting between them. CDR1 is SGHRS and CDR2 is YFSETQ in the germline V gene. The CDR3 here is CASSLYGGAGANVLTF. CDR3 nucleotides: TGCGCCAGCAGCTTGTACGGGGGAGCGGGGGCCAACGTCCTGACTTTC.

The CDR3 DNA reads TGTGCCAGCAGCCAAGACGGCGGACTGGGAGATACGCAGTATTTT. Protein product: CASSQDGGLGDTQYF. This chain connects TRBV3-1 (or the pseudogene TRBV3-2) to TRBJ2-3, with D tentatively TRBD2 (5 bases). From germline, CDR1 is LGHDT and CDR2 YNNKEL (reference sequence). The length of the CDR3 is 15 residues. The V end lost 0 bases, the J end lost 5 bases, and 12 bases lay between the germline ends.

This sequence joins TRBV11-2 and TRBJ2-6; possibly TRBD2 for D (6 bases). V shed 2 bases and J shed 2 bases, with 13 bases lying between them. The germline CDR1 and CDR2 sequences are SGHAT and FQNNGV. The CDR3 extends over 17 amino acids. The CDR3 bases are TGTGCCAGCAGCTTACTCCCGGGGGTCCCTGGGGCCAACGTCCTGACTTTC. Translated, it gives CASSLLPGVPGANVLTF. The entire variable domain, with the rest obtained from reference TRBV11-2 and TRBJ2-6, is as follows: EAGVAQSPRYKIIEKRQSVAFWCNPISGHATLYWYQQILGQGPKLLIQFQNNGVVDDSQLPKDRFSAERLKGVDSTLKIQPAKLEDSAVYLCASSLLPGVPGANVLTFGAGSRLTVL.

The rearrangement uses TRBV3-1 (or the pseudogene TRBV3-2) and TRBJ2-7; D is perhaps TRBD2 (6 bases). Trimming removed 3 bases at V and 2 bases at J, with 11 bases between. CDR1 is LGHDT and CDR2 is YNNKEL in the germline V gene (reference sequence). The CDR3 runs to 14 residues. The DNA for the CDR3 is TGTGCCAGCAGCCATGGAGGGAACGCCTACGAGCAGTACGTC. Its protein is CASSHGGNAYEQYV.